The 26 T cell receptor beta chains listed next were all sequenced from one sample in a study of glioma-infiltrating T cells after dendritic cell vaccination. Measured with immunoSEQ multiplex PCR; TCRdb has only the in-frame clones, and not every one. The data show 95,000 or so clones, approximately 87% seen once. The material sequenced was blood, taken before dendritic cell vaccination. The receptor set was obtained from a human donor with glioblastoma.

The chain uses TRBV19 and TRBJ2-1; TRBD1 might be the D (6 bases). The CDR3 is 16 amino acids. CDR1 is LNHDA, CDR2 SQIVND, per germline (reference sequence). V was pared by 5 bases and J by 6 bases, with 20 bases between. The CDR3 loop reads CASSGSRLGQTNEQFF. CDR3 nucleotides: TGTGCCAGTAGTGGTTCTCGTTTGGGACAAACCAATGAGCAGTTCTTC.

This clone was seen once. This sequence joins TRBV9 and TRBJ2-7; unclear D gene. Trimming pared 3 bases from V and 5 bases from J, leaving 15 bases between. CDR1 and CDR2 (germline): SGDLS, YYNGEE. The CDR3 runs 14 residues. The CDR3 loop is CASSAAAATNEQYF. The CDR3 DNA reads as TGTGCCAGCAGCGCCGCGGCCGCTACCAACGAGCAGTACTTC.

The genes are TRBV6-5 and TRBJ2-3; 8 bases align to TRBD1. The CDR3 has 16 residues. Germline CDR1 and CDR2: MNHEY and SVGAGI. V trimming: 2 bases; J trimming: 2 bases; junction bases outside the gene matches: 6. The CDR3 DNA follows: TGTGCCAGCAGTTACGACAGGGGAGGTCTCACAGATACGCAGTATTTT. Amino acid sequence: CASSYDRGGLTDTQYF.

This rearrangement joins TRBV15 to TRBJ1-1; D uncertain. Trimming shortened V by 0 bases and J by 3 bases, and 8 bases separated the two germline ends. CDR1 LNHNV and CDR2 YYDKDF come from the germline V gene (reference sequence). The CDR3 consists of 14 residues. The CDR3 DNA sequence: TGTGCCACCAGCAGAGAGGAGGGCGACACTGAAGCTTTCTTT. Protein product: CATSREEGDTEAFF.

This chain connects TRBV6-6 to TRBJ2-7; a possible D gene is TRBD1 (5 bases). Germline loops: CDR1 MNHNY, CDR2 SVGAGI (reference sequence). The CDR3 is 14 amino acids. Deletions cut 2 bases from V and 6 bases from J, with 14 bases between. The CDR3 loop reads CASSYGQGGREQYF. CDR3 DNA sequence: TGTGCCAGCAGTTACGGGCAGGGCGGCCGCGAGCAGTACTTC.

This chain joins TRBV29-1 and TRBJ2-7; D ambiguous. V was cut by 1 base and J by 6 bases, with 10 bases left in between. Germline lookup yields CDR1 SQVTM and CDR2 ANQGSEA. The CDR3 loop spans 12 amino acids. Here the CDR3 reads CSVEVKRSEQYF. For the CDR3, the DNA is TGCAGCGTTGAAGTTAAGCGCAGCGAGCAGTACTTC.

This clone was seen only a few times. This chain uses TRBV10-3 with TRBJ1-6; D ambiguous. CDR1 is ENHRY and CDR2 is SYGVKD in the germline V gene. This CDR3 is built from 14 residues. Trimming pared 1 base from V and 10 bases from J, leaving 11 bases between. The CDR3 DNA reads as TGTGCCATCAGTGAGTTGGGATCGGGATCACCCCTCCACTTT. Protein sequence: CAISELGSGSPLHF.

V usage is TRBV7-2 and J usage is TRBJ1-5; D is undetermined. With 6 bases removed from V and 7 bases from J, the gap between germline ends came to 16 bases. CDR3 length equals 14 residues. Germline V gene data show CDR1 as SGHTA and CDR2 as FQGNSA. This chain's CDR3 is CASSVGASRQPQHF. CDR3 DNA sequence: TGTGCCAGCAGTGTGGGTGCTTCGAGGCAGCCCCAGCATTTT.

The chain is built from TRBV5-4 and TRBJ2-1; 12 nucleotides match TRBD2. After removal of 0 bases from V and 2 bases from J, the junction contained 0 bases not matched to a gene. The length of the CDR3 is 16 residues. Germline CDR1 SGHNT, CDR2 YYREEE (reference sequence). The CDR3 sequence is CASSLASGGAYNEQFF. CDR3 sequence (DNA): TGTGCCAGCAGCTTGGCTAGCGGGGGGGCCTACAATGAGCAGTTCTTC.

The DNA of the CDR3 is TGTGCCAGCAGCCGGACAGGGGGCTCTGGGGCCAACGTCCTGACTTTC. It codes for CASSRTGGSGANVLTF. The chain is built from TRBV4-2 and TRBJ2-6, with TRBD1 identical over 10 bases. This CDR3 spans 16 amino acids. The trim removed 4 bases at V and 0 bases at J, leaving 0 bases unmatched. CDR1 is LGHNA and CDR2 is YNFKEQ in the germline V gene.

CDR3 coding DNA: TGTGCCAGCAGTGAAGAGGGGGCGAGGAATGGCTACACCTTC. Amino acids: CASSEEGARNGYTF. This chain joins TRBV25-1 and TRBJ1-2, with TRBD1 identical over 7 bases. Trimming took 2 bases from V and 6 from J; bases not matched to a gene: 6. The length of the CDR3 is 14 residues. The germline V gene has CDR1 MGHDK and CDR2 SYGVNS.

This rearrangement joins TRBV5-6 to TRBJ2-5, with a possible D match to TRBD2 (7 bases). The V end was cut by 4 bases, the J end by 0 bases, with 16 bases between. This CDR3 is built from 16 residues. Germline CDR1 is SGHDT and CDR2 is YYEEEE. The CDR3 DNA reads TGTGCCAGCAGCCCCTTGGGGGGGGGCCACCAAGAGACCCAGTACTTC. Protein: CASSPLGGGHQETQYF.

The chain couples TRBV18 to TRBJ2-2; 8 bases match TRBD1. The CDR3 has 14 amino acids. In germline, CDR1 is KGHSH, CDR2 LQKENI. The V and J ends lost 6 bases and 6 bases, in that order; junction bases with no gene match: 6. CDR3 region: CASSRGQAAGELFF. The CDR3 DNA reads TGTGCCAGCTCGCGGGGACAGGCGGCCGGGGAGCTGTTTTTT.

The chain employs TRBV13 and TRBJ1-1; D is ambiguous. This CDR3 comprises 14 residues. Looked up from germline, CDR1 is PRHDT and CDR2 is FYEKMQ (reference sequence). V lost 0 bases and J 5 bases, leaving 10 bases between the germline ends. CDR3 sequence reads: CASSLGPSRTEAFF. The CDR3 DNA reads TGTGCCAGCAGCTTAGGCCCATCGCGAACTGAAGCTTTCTTT. Full variable domain (rest looked up from reference TRBV13 and TRBJ1-1): AAGVIQSPRHLIKEKRETATLKCYPIPRHDTVYWYQQGPGQDPQFLISFYEKMQSDKGSIPDRFSAQQFSDYHSELNMSSLELGDSALYFCASSLGPSRTEAFFGQGTRLTVV.

V and J are TRBV10-2 and TRBJ1-2; D might be TRBD1 (6 bases). The CDR3 has 13 residues. With 10 bases removed from V and 0 bases from J, the gap between germline ends came to 12 bases. Germline CDR1 WSHSY, CDR2 SAAADI. In nucleotides, the CDR3 is TGCGCCACCAGCAGGGGAGCTAACTATGGCTACACCTTC. This gives the protein CATSRGANYGYTF.

V and J are TRBV4-1 and TRBJ2-7; D is unresolved. V was trimmed by 2 bases and J by 2 bases, leaving 13 bases between them. The germline V gene encodes CDR1 MGHRA and CDR2 YSYEKL. The CDR3 is 15 amino acids. Written as DNA, the CDR3 is TGCGCCAGCAGCCAAAGTATACATACAGCCTACGAGCAGTACTTC. Its translation is CASSQSIHTAYEQYF.

A single count supports this clone. This sequence joins TRBV6-5 and TRBJ2-7, with 7 bases lining up with TRBD2. CDR3 length: 13 amino acids. V shed 7 bases and J 6 bases; nucleotides not matched to a gene: 9. CDR1 is MNHEY and CDR2 is SVGAGI in the germline V gene. DNA of the CDR3: TGTGCCAGCATCCGAGGGCCGGGAGGCGAGCAGTACTTC. Protein product: CASIRGPGGEQYF.

V and J are TRBV6-1 and TRBJ2-7, with D unclear. Germline V CDR1 and CDR2: MNHNS, SASEGT. CDR3 length equals 15 residues. The CDR3 is CAARKEAAGSYEQYF. CDR3 DNA sequence: TGTGCAGCCCGAAAAGAGGCTGCTGGGTCCTACGAGCAGTACTTC.

The chain combines TRBV7-3 with TRBJ2-5; no firm D call. The CDR3 has 16 residues. Germline CDR1 SGHTA, CDR2 FQGTGA. Trimming left V 0 bases short and J 0 bases short, with 11 bases between. Here the CDR3 DNA reads TGTGCCAGCAGCTTAACGGGCGTACCGTACCAAGAGACCCAGTACTTC. Protein: CASSLTGVPYQETQYF.

The V gene is TRBV2, the J gene TRBJ2-7; 13 positions match TRBD2. The CDR3 has 15 amino acids. Looked up from germline, CDR1 is SNHLY and CDR2 is FYNNEI. Trimming removed 6 bases from V and 3 bases from J; junction bases left unmatched: 5. CDR3 sequence (DNA): TGTGCCAGCAGGGGACTAGCGGGGAATTACTACGAGCAGTACTTC. This codes for CASRGLAGNYYEQYF.

This chain's CDR3 is CASSLEILREQFF. CDR3 in DNA: TGCGCCAGCAGCTTGGAAATCCTACGGGAGCAGTTCTTC. The gene calls are TRBV5-1 and TRBJ2-1; the D is unclear. This CDR3 is 13 amino acids long. CDR1 SGHRS and CDR2 YFSETQ come from the germline V gene. V was pared by 0 bases and J by 10 bases, with 11 bases between. The variable domain in full, with the rest retrieved from reference TRBV5-1 and TRBJ2-1, is KAGVTQTPRYLIKTRGQQVTLSCSPISGHRSVSWYQQTPGQGLQFLFEYFSETQRNKGNFPGRFSGRQFSNSRSEMNVSTLELGDSALYLCASSLEILREQFFGPGTRLTVL.

The genes are TRBV25-1 and TRBJ1-1; D is undetermined. The CDR3 runs to 13 residues. V lost 6 bases, J lost 4 bases, and 12 bases lay in between. From germline, CDR1 is MGHDK and CDR2 SYGVNS. The CDR3 spells CASSYEPPTEAFF. DNA of the CDR3: TGTGCCAGCAGCTATGAGCCCCCCACTGAAGCTTTCTTT.

The gene calls are TRBV7-3 and TRBJ1-1, with a weak D call TRBD1 (5 bases). V was pared by 0 bases and J by 1 base, with 9 bases between. CDR1 is SGHTA and CDR2 is FQGTGA in the germline V gene. The CDR3 sequence is 15 residues long. CDR3: CASSLTGQANTEAFF. CDR3 nucleotides: TGTGCCAGCAGCTTAACGGGGCAGGCGAACACTGAAGCTTTCTTT. Variable domain in full (rest from reference TRBV7-3 and TRBJ1-1): GAGVSQTPSNKVTEKGKYVELRCDPISGHTALYWYRQSLGQGPEFLIYFQGTGAADDSGLPNDRFFAVRPEGSVSTLKIQRTERGDSAVYLCASSLTGQANTEAFFGQGTRLTVV.

The chain employs TRBV29-1 and TRBJ1-1; D not resolved. V was shortened by 4 bases and J by 11 bases, with 20 bases between the two germline ends. This CDR3 region has 13 residues. Looked up from germline, CDR1 is SQVTM and CDR2 is ANQGSEA. DNA for the CDR3: TGCAGCGTTGTGCCCACCGGAACCGGGAGCGCTTTCTTT. It codes for CSVVPTGTGSAFF.

The rearrangement joins TRBV19 to TRBJ2-7; TRBD1 matches 11 bases. With V trimmed by 6 bases and J by 3 bases, 4 bases remained unmatched. Germline assignment: CDR1 LNHDA and CDR2 SQIVND (reference sequence). The length of the CDR3 is 14 residues. CDR3 residues: CASSRTGGIYEQYF. The CDR3 DNA is TGTGCCAGTAGCCGGACAGGGGGCATCTACGAGCAGTACTTC. Using reference TRBV19 and TRBJ2-7 for the parts outside the CDR3, the full variable domain is DGGITQSPKYLFRKEGQNVTLSCEQNLNHDAMYWYRQDPGQGLRLIYYSQIVNDFQKGDIAEGYSVSREKKESFPLTVTSAQKNPTAFYLCASSRTGGIYEQYFGPGTRLTVT.

The table lists this clone with a count of one. V is TRBV5-1 and J is TRBJ2-7; 9 bases agree with TRBD1. This CDR3 has 17 amino acids. V lost 0 bases to trimming and J lost 7 bases; unmatched junction nucleotides: 14. The germline V gene has CDR1 SGHRS and CDR2 YFSETQ. This CDR3 is CASSLEYRTGAGLEQYF. CDR3 bases: TGCGCCAGCAGCTTGGAATACCGGACAGGGGCCGGTCTGGAGCAGTACTTC. The variable domain in full, completed from reference TRBV5-1 and TRBJ2-7, reads KAGVTQTPRYLIKTRGQQVTLSCSPISGHRSVSWYQQTPGQGLQFLFEYFSETQRNKGNFPGRFSGRQFSNSRSEMNVSTLELGDSALYLCASSLEYRTGAGLEQYFGPGTRLTVT.